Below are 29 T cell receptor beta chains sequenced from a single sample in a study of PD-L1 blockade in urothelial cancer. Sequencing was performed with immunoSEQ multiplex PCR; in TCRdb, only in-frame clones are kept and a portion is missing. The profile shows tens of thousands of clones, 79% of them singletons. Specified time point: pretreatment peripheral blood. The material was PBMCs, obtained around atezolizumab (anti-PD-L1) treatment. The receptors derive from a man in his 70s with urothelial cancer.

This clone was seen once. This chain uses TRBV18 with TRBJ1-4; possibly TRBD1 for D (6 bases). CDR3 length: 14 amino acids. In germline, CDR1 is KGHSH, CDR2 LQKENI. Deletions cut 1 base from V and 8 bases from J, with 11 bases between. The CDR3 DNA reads TGTGCCAGCTCACCACGAGGGCAGGGGGAAAAACTGTTTTTT. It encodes CASSPRGQGEKLFF.

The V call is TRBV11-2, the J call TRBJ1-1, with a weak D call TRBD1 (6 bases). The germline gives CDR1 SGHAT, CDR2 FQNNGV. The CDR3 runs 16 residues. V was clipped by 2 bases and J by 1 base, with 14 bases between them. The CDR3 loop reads CASSLTWGHKNTEAFF. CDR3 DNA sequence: TGTGCCAGCAGCTTAACCTGGGGACACAAGAACACTGAAGCTTTCTTT.

The CDR3 protein is CASTGLAGGPIYEQYF. CDR3 coding DNA: TGTGCCAGCACCGGACTAGCGGGAGGCCCGATTTACGAGCAGTACTTC. J is TRBJ2-7 and V is TRBV28; 14 nucleotides match TRBD2. Per germline, CDR1 MDHEN and CDR2 SYDVKM. There are 16 residues in the CDR3. Germline trimming cut 7 bases from V and 4 bases from J; bases unmatched to any gene: 9. Full variable domain (remainder filled in from reference TRBV28 and TRBJ2-7): DVKVTQSSRYLVKRTGEKVFLECVQDMDHENMFWYRQDPGLGLRLIYFSYDVKMKEKGDIPEGYSVSREKKERFSLILESASTNQTSMYLCASTGLAGGPIYEQYFGPGTRLTVT.

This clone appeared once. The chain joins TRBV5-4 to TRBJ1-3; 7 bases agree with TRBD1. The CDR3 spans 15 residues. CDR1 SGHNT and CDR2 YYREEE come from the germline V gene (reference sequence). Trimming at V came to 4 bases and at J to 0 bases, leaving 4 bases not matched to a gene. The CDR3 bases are TGTGCCAGCAGCCCGGACAGGAGCTCTGGAAACACCATATATTTT. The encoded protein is CASSPDRSSGNTIYF.

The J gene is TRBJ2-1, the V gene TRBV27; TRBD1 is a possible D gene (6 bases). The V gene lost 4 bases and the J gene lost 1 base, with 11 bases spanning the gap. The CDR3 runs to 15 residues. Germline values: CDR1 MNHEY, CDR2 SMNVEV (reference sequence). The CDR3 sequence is CASSSGTISYNEQFF. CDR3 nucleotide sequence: TGTGCCAGCAGTTCCGGGACAATTTCCTACAATGAGCAGTTCTTC.

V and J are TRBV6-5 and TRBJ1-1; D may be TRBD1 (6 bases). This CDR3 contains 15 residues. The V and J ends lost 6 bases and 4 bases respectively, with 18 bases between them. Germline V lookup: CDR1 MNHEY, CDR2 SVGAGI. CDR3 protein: CASSPTGSTSTEAFF. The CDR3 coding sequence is TGTGCCAGCAGCCCGACAGGTTCGACCTCCACTGAAGCTTTCTTT.

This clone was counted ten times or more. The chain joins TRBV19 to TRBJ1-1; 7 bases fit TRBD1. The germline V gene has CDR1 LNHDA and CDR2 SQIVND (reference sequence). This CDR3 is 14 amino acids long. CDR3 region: CSTTGTEINTEAFF. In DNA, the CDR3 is TGTTCTACCACCGGGACAGAAATTAACACTGAAGCTTTCTTT.

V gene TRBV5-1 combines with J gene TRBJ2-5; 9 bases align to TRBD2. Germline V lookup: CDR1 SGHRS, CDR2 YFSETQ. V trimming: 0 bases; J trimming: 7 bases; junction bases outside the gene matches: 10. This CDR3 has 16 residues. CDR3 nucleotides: TGCGCCAGCAGCTTGGACCTAGCGGGAATCCTAGGGACCCAGTACTTC. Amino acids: CASSLDLAGILGTQYF. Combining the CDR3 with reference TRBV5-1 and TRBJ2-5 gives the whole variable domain KAGVTQTPRYLIKTRGQQVTLSCSPISGHRSVSWYQQTPGQGLQFLFEYFSETQRNKGNFPGRFSGRQFSNSRSEMNVSTLELGDSALYLCASSLDLAGILGTQYFGPGTRLLVL.

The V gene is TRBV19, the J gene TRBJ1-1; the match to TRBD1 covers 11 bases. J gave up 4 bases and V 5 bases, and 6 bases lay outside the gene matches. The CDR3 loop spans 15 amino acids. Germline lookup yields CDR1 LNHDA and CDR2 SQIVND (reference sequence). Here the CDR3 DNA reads TGTGCCAGTAGTCCGGGACAGGGGGTGAGCACTGAAGCTTTCTTT. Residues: CASSPGQGVSTEAFF.

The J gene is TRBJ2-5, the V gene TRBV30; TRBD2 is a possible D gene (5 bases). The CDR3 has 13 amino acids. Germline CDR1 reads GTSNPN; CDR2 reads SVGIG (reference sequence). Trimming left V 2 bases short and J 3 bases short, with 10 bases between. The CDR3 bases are TGTGCCTGGAGTCCGGACGGGGAAGAGACCCAGTACTTC. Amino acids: CAWSPDGEETQYF.

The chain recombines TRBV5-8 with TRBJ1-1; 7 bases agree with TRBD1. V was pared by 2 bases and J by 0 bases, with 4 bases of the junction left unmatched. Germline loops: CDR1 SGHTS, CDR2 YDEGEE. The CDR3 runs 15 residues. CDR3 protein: CASSFRQGMNTEAFF. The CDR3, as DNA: TGTGCCAGCAGCTTCAGACAGGGAATGAACACTGAAGCTTTCTTT.

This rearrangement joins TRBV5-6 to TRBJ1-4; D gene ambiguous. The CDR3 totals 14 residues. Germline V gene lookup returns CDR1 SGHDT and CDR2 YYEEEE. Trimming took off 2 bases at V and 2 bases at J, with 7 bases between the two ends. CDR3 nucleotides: TGTGCCAGCAGCTTTAAACAGACTAATGAAAAACTGTTTTTT. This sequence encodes CASSFKQTNEKLFF.

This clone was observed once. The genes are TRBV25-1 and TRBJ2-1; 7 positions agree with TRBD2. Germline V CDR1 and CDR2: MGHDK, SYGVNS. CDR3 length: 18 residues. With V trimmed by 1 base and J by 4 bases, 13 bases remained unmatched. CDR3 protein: CASSEFGGRRGRYNEQFF. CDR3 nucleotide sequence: TGTGCCAGCAGTGAATTCGGCGGGAGAAGGGGTAGGTACAATGAGCAGTTCTTC.

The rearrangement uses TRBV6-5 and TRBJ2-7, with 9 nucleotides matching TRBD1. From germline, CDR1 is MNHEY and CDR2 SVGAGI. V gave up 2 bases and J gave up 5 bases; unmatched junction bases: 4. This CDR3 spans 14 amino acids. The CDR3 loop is CASSYRQGDDEQYF. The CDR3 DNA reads TGTGCCAGCAGTTACCGACAGGGGGACGACGAGCAGTACTTC.

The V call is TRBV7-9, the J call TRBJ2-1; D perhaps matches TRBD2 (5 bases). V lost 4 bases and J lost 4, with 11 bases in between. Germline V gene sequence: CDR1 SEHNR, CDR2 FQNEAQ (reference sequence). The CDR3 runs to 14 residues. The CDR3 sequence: CASSSMRTYNEQFF. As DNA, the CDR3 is TGTGCCAGCAGCTCGATGAGGACTTACAATGAGCAGTTCTTC.

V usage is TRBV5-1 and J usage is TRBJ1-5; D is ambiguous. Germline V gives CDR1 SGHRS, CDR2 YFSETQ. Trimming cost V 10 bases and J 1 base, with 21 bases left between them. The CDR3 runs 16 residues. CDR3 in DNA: TGCGCCTTCAATGAGGAGGGCAGGCTGAGCAATCAGCCCCAGCATTTT. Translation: CAFNEEGRLSNQPQHF.

The CDR3 nucleotides read TGTGCCAGCAGCCCCAGGACTCAACCGGGCGGGGAGCTGTTTTTT. Amino acid sequence: CASSPRTQPGGELFF. V gene TRBV9 combines with J gene TRBJ2-2; possibly TRBD2 for D (5 bases). The germline CDR1 and CDR2 sequences are SGDLS and YYNGEE. CDR3 length: 15 residues. V was trimmed by 4 bases and J by 7 bases, leaving 17 bases between them.

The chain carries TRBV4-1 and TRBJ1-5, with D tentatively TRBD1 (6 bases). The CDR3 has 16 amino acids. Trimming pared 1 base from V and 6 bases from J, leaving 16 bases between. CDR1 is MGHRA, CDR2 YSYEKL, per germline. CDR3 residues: CASSQGDTLRPQPQHF. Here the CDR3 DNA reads TGCGCCAGCAGCCAAGGGGACACGTTGAGGCCTCAGCCCCAGCATTTT.

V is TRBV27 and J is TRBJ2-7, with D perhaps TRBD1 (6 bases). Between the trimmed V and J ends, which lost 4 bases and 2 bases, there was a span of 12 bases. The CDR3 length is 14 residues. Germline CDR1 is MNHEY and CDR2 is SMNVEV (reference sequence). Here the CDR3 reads CASSSRTVPYEQYF. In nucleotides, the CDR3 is TGTGCCAGCAGTTCTCGGACAGTTCCCTACGAGCAGTACTTC.

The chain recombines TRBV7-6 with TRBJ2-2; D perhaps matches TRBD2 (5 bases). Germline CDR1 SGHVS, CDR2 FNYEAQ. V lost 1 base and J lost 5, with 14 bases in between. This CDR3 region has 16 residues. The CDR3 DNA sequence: TGTGCCAGCAGCTTAGTTGGGTCGGGGTCAACCGGGGAGCTGTTTTTT. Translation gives CASSLVGSGSTGELFF.

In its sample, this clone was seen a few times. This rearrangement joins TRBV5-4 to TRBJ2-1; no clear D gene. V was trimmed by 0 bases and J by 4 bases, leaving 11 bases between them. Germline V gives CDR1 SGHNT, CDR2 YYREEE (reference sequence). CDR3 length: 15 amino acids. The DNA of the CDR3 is TGTGCCAGCAGCTTGGACCTTAGCTCTTACAATGAGCAGTTCTTC. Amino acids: CASSLDLSSYNEQFF.

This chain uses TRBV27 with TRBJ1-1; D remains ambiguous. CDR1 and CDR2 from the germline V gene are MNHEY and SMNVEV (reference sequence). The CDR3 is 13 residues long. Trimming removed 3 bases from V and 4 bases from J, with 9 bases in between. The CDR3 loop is CASSFREGTEAFF. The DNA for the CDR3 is TGTGCCAGCAGTTTTAGAGAGGGCACTGAAGCTTTCTTT.

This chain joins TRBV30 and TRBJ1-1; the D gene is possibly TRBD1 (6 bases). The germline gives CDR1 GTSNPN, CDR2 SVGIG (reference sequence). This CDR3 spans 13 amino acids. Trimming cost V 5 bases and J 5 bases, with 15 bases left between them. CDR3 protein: CAWAIQGATEAFF. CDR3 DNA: TGTGCCTGGGCTATACAGGGAGCGACTGAAGCTTTCTTT.

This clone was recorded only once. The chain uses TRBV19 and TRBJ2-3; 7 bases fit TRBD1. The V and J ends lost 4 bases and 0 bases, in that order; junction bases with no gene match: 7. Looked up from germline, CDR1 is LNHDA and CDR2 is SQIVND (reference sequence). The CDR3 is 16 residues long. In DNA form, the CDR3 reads TGTGCCAGTAGTACCCGACCGGGACAGAGCACAGATACGCAGTATTTT. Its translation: CASSTRPGQSTDTQYF.

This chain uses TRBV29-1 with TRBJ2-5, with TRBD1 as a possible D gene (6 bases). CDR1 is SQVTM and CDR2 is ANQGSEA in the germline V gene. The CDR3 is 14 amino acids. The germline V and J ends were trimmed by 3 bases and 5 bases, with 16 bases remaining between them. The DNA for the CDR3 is TGCAGCGTTGACAACAGGGTATTACGGGAGACCCAGTACTTC. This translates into CSVDNRVLRETQYF.

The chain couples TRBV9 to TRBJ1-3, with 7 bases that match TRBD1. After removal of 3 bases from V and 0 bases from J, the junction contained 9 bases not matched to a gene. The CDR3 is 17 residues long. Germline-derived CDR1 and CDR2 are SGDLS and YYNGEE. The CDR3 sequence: CASSGGGTANSGNTIYF. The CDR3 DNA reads TGTGCCAGCAGCGGAGGGGGGACAGCGAACTCTGGAAACACCATATATTTT.

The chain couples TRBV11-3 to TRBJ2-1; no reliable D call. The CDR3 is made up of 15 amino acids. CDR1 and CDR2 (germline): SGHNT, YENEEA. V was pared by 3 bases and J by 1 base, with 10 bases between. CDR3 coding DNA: TGTGCCAGCAGCTTGAGCATCGGGTCCTACAATGAGCAGTTCTTC. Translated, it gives CASSLSIGSYNEQFF.

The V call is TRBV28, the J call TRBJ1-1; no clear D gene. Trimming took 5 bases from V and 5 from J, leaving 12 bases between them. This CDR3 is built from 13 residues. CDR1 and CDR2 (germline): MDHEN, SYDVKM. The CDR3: CASSSWGGTEAFF. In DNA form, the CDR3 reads TGTGCCAGCAGTAGCTGGGGAGGAACTGAAGCTTTCTTT.

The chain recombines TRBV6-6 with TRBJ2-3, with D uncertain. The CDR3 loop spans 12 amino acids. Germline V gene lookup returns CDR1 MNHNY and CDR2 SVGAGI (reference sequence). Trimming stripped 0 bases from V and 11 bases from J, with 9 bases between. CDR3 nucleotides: TGTGCCAGCAGTTACTCCCCGGGTGAGCAGTATTTT. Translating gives CASSYSPGEQYF.